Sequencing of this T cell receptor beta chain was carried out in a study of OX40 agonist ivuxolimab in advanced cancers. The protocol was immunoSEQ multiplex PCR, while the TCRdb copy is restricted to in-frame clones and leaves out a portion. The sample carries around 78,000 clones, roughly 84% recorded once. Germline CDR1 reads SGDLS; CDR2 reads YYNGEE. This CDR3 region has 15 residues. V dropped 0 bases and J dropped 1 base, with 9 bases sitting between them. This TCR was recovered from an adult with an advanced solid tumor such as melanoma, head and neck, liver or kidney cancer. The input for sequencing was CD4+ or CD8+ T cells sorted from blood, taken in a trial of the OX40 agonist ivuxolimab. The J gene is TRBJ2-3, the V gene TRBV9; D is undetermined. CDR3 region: CASSVGSQGTDTQYF. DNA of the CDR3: TGTGCCAGCAGCGTAGGATCGCAAGGCACAGATACGCAGTATTTT. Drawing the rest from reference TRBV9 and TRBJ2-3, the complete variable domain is DSGVTQTPKHLITATGQRVTLRCSPRSGDLSVYWYQQSLDQGLQFLIQYYNGEERAKGNILERFSAQQFPDLHSELNLSSLELGDSALYFCASSVGSQGTDTQYFGPGTRLTVL.